Below, 4 T cell receptor beta chains from the same sample are listed, as sequenced in a study of CD8+ T cells in alopecia areata. cDNA serving as the sequencing template came from extracted, reverse transcribed RNA. TCRdb's table, derived via immunoSEQ multiplex PCR, lists solely in-frame clones and lacks some. Here the sample spans 110,000 or so clones, more than 30% being singletons. The sample taken for sequencing was CD4+ T cells sorted from blood. The receptors were sampled from a human donor with alopecia areata.

With respect to this clone: This same CDR3 is encoded by further DNA sequences in the sample. CDR3 sequence: CSVAEGETQYF. CDR3 nucleotide sequence: TGCAGCGTTGCTGAGGGGGAGACCCAGTACTTC. The rearrangement uses TRBV29-1 and TRBJ2-5; either TRBD1 or TRBD2 may fit D (5 bases each). Trimming took off 4 bases at V and 5 bases at J, with 8 bases between the two ends. The CDR3 has 11 residues. The germline gives CDR1 SQVTM, CDR2 ANQGSEA.

This clone appeared once. The chain uses TRBV30 and TRBJ2-3; maybe TRBD1 (6 bases). Per germline, CDR1 GTSNPN and CDR2 SVGIG (reference sequence). The CDR3 consists of 14 residues. V was pared by 3 bases and J by 2 bases, with 12 bases between. This CDR3 reads CAWRQGHTTDTQYF. In nucleotides, the CDR3 is TGTGCCTGGAGGCAGGGGCACACCACAGATACGCAGTATTTT.

This clone was detected a few times. The gene calls are TRBV18 and TRBJ2-5; D unclear. The V end was cut by 6 bases, the J end by 4 bases, with 12 bases between. The CDR3 is made up of 13 amino acids. The germline gives CDR1 KGHSH, CDR2 LQKENI. DNA of the CDR3: TGTGCCAGCTCTGAAACGCTAGGAGAGACCCAGTACTTC. Amino acid sequence: CASSETLGETQYF.

The chain has TRBV7-9 and TRBJ2-6; D remains unclear. This CDR3 has 15 residues. Trimming cost V 2 bases and J 0 bases, with 5 bases left between them. Germline V CDR1 and CDR2: SEHNR, FQNEAQ (reference sequence). DNA for the CDR3: TGTGCCAGCAGCTTACGAGTCTCTGGGGCCAACGTCCTGACTTTC. Residues: CASSLRVSGANVLTF.